These 11 T cell receptor beta chains came from one sample sequenced in a study of CD8+ T cells in alopecia areata. The sample's treatment: oral pan-JAK inhibitor, 5-10 mg twice daily. RNA, once extracted, was reverse transcribed into cDNA for use as the sequencing template. Generated by immunoSEQ multiplex PCR, the TCRdb table keeps only in-frame clones and is missing some. The sample consists of around 300,000 clones, 60% of them appearing once. The material was CD4+ T cells sorted from blood, obtained around week 54, from a patient treated with tofacitinib. These receptors all stem from a human donor with alopecia areata.

The V call is TRBV29-1, the J call TRBJ2-2; no clear D gene. In germline, CDR1 is SQVTM, CDR2 ANQGSEA. V gave up 1 base and J gave up 3 bases, with 6 bases separating them. This CDR3 is built from 13 residues. The CDR3 sequence is CSVEGSYTGELFF. Written as DNA, the CDR3 is TGCAGCGTTGAAGGGTCCTACACCGGGGAGCTGTTTTTT.

The chain joins TRBV7-9 to TRBJ1-6, with D unresolved. V was cut by 2 bases and J by 8 bases, with 7 bases left in between. This CDR3 is built from 13 residues. CDR1 is SEHNR and CDR2 is FQNEAQ in the germline V gene (reference sequence). In DNA, the CDR3 is TGTGCCAGCAGCTTACATCCGGATTCACCCCTCCACTTT. It specifies CASSLHPDSPLHF.

The chain links TRBV4-3 to TRBJ2-5, with TRBD1 identical over 7 bases. V gave up 0 bases and J gave up 5 bases; unmatched junction bases: 6. This CDR3 is built from 15 residues. Germline V lookup: CDR1 LGHNA, CDR2 YSLEER. The chain's CDR3 is CASSQDNRGVETQYF. The CDR3, as DNA: TGCGCCAGCAGCCAAGATAACAGGGGAGTGGAGACCCAGTACTTC.

The chain employs TRBV29-1 and TRBJ1-3, with D possibly matching TRBD1 (6 bases). The length of the CDR3 is 13 residues. Trimming shortened V by 4 bases and J by 2 bases, and 9 bases separated the two germline ends. Germline-derived CDR1 and CDR2 are SQVTM and ANQGSEA. CDR3 protein: CSVADSAGNTIYF. The CDR3, as DNA: TGCAGCGTTGCGGACAGTGCTGGAAACACCATATATTTT.

The chain is built from TRBV29-1 and TRBJ2-1; D remains ambiguous. CDR3 size: 13 residues. The V and J ends lost 3 bases and 8 bases respectively, with 14 bases between them. Germline loops: CDR1 SQVTM, CDR2 ANQGSEA. Here the CDR3 reads CSVDFMGWDEQFF. DNA for the CDR3: TGCAGCGTTGATTTCATGGGTTGGGATGAGCAGTTCTTC.

This clone has a handful of counts. The chain carries TRBV6-5 and TRBJ2-1; unclear D gene. V lost 0 bases to trimming and J lost 4 bases, with 10 bases between them. The germline V gene encodes CDR1 MNHEY and CDR2 SVGAGI. The CDR3 has 15 residues. For the CDR3, the DNA is TGTGCCAGCAGTTACTCTCCGGTGGCGTACAATGAGCAGTTCTTC. Its protein product is CASSYSPVAYNEQFF.

The CDR3 DNA reads as TGTGCCAGCAGCTTTGCGGGGCGGGGGATAGACACAGATACGCAGTATTTT. Its protein product is CASSFAGRGIDTDTQYF. The gene calls are TRBV5-4 and TRBJ2-3; 7 nucleotides line up with TRBD2. The CDR3 consists of 17 residues. The germline V gene has CDR1 SGHNT and CDR2 YYREEE (reference sequence). The V and J ends lost 2 bases and 2 bases, in that order; junction bases with no gene match: 11.

The CDR3, as DNA: TGTGCCAGCAGCCCGGTTCATAGATCCGGCCGTTATACGCAGTATTTT. Its protein is CASSPVHRSGRYTQYF. The chain joins TRBV7-2 to TRBJ2-3; D gene unclear. CDR3 size: 16 residues. The V gene lost 5 bases and the J gene lost 7 bases, with 22 bases spanning the gap. Per germline, CDR1 SGHTA and CDR2 FQGNSA.

CDR3 DNA sequence: TGCAGCGTCGTATTACAGGGGAAATTCAACGAGCAGTACTTC. This codes for CSVVLQGKFNEQYF. This chain links TRBV29-1 with TRBJ2-7; TRBD1 matches at 7 bases. The CDR3 has 14 residues. The junction had 13 bases not matched to a gene; V was cut back by 6 bases and J by 5 bases. CDR1 and CDR2 from the germline V gene are SQVTM and ANQGSEA.

The table lists this clone with a few counts. This chain uses TRBV13 with TRBJ2-5, with no clear D. This CDR3 has 13 amino acids. V lost 5 bases, J lost 0 bases, and 7 bases lay in between. Germline assignment: CDR1 PRHDT and CDR2 FYEKMQ (reference sequence). This chain's CDR3 is CASSLWNQETQYF. As DNA, the CDR3 is TGTGCCAGCAGCCTATGGAACCAAGAGACCCAGTACTTC.

The chain links TRBV13 to TRBJ2-5; 7 bases are shared with TRBD2. V lost 4 bases and J lost 5; bases outside the gene matches: 7. Germline CDR1 reads PRHDT; CDR2 reads FYEKMQ (reference sequence). The CDR3 consists of 14 residues. The CDR3 DNA sequence: TGTGCCAGCAGCTCTGCGGGGGTAGGGGAGACCCAGTACTTC. This gives the protein CASSSAGVGETQYF. Using reference TRBV13 and TRBJ2-5 for the parts outside the CDR3, the full variable domain is AAGVIQSPRHLIKEKRETATLKCYPIPRHDTVYWYQQGPGQDPQFLISFYEKMQSDKGSIPDRFSAQQFSDYHSELNMSSLELGDSALYFCASSSAGVGETQYFGPGTRLLVL.